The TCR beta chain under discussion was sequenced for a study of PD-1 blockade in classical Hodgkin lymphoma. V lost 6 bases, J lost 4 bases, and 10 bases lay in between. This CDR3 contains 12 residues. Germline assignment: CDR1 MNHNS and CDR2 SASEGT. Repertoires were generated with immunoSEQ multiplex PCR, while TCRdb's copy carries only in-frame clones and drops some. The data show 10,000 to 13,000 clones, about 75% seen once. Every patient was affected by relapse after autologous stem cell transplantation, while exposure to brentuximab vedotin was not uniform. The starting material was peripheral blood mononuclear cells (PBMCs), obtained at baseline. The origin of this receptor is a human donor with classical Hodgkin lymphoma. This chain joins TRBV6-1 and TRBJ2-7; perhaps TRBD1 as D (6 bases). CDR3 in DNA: TGTGCCAGCAGCACAGGGTCATACGAGCAGTACGTC. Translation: CASSTGSYEQYV.